The present entry profiles one T cell receptor (beta chain) with its context. The antigen remains undetermined. Sequencing was done on patients that had shown CD8+CD57+ cell expansion by flow cytometry. Patients had not yet gotten any therapy when their blood was taken for sampling. These data are taken from a study of CD8+CD57+ T cells in acquired aplastic anemia. Study in general: On average, sorted CD4+ and CD8+ cells gave roughly 3 ug of DNA.

V gave up 3 bases and J gave up 6 bases; unmatched junction bases: 1. The CDR3 extends over 14 amino acids. The germline V gene has CDR1 LNHDA and CDR2 SQIVND (reference sequence). The template for TCR beta VDJ and CDR3 sequence profiling was genomic DNA. A single record per CDR3 protein comes from TCRdb applying MiXCR to the reads. The data hold about 98,000 distinct CDR3 sequences, with 55% to 75% observed a single time. General observations from the study: Patients and controls turned out to have roughly 31 CD8+ CDR3 sequences in common.

The receptor was isolated from a human donor with aplastic anemia. The sample taken for sequencing was sorted CD4+, CD8+, or CD8+CD57+ T cells (not recorded which) from PBMCs. This sequence joins TRBV19 and TRBJ2-1; 11 positions agree with TRBD2. In DNA form, the CDR3 reads TGTGCCAGTAGTATTAGCGGGAGGGCCAATGAGCAGTTCTTC. It translates to CASSISGRANEQFF.